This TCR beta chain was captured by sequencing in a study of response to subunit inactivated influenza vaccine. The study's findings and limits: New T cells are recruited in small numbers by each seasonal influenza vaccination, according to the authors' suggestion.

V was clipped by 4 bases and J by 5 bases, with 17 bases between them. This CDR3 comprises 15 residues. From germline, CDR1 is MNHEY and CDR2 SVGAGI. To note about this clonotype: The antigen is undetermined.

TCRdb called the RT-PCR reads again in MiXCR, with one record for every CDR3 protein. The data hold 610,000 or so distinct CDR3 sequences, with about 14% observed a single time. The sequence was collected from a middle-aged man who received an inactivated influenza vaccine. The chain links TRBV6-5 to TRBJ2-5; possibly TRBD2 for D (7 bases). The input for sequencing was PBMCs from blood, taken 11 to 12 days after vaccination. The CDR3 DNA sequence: TGTGCCAGCAGTTCATGGACTTGGGGGGGCGAGACCCAGTACTTC. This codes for CASSSWTWGGETQYF.